The 21 T cell receptor beta chains below all came from one sample that was sequenced in a study of blood T cell repertoires in COVID-19. Sequenced by immunoSEQ multiplex PCR; TCRdb stores in-frame clones only, minus some. The table includes approximately 90,000 clones, approximately 85% detected once. Sequenced material: peripheral blood. All receptors derive from a human donor in a cohort sampled during active COVID-19.

This sequence joins TRBV6-4 and TRBJ1-6, with D possibly matching TRBD1 (6 bases). The CDR3 has 15 residues. Germline CDR1 and CDR2: MRHNA and SNTAGT. V shed 3 bases and J shed 2 bases, with 8 bases lying between them. CDR3 DNA sequence: TGTGCCAGCAGTGAAAACAGGGCCTATAATTCACCCCTCCACTTT. It translates to CASSENRAYNSPLHF.

The rearrangement links TRBV27 to TRBJ2-7; 11 bases fit TRBD2. The germline CDR1 and CDR2 sequences are MNHEY and SMNVEV (reference sequence). The J segment lost 2 bases and the V segment lost 5 bases, leaving 17 bases of the junction unmatched. The length of the CDR3 is 19 residues. Here the CDR3 reads CASSVSSGGSPSPPYEQYF. CDR3 nucleotides: TGTGCCAGCAGTGTCTCTAGCGGGGGGTCGCCGTCCCCCCCCTACGAGCAGTACTTC.

This rearrangement joins TRBV21-1 to TRBJ1-3; the listed D gene, TRBD1, was not tested against the DNA. TRBV21-1 is assigned pseudogene status. CDR3 length: 16 residues. The CDR3 is CASSKAQTADGNTIYF. CDR3 nucleotides: TGTGCCAGCAGCAAAGCCCAAACAGCCGATGGAAACACCATATATTTT.

This clone was picked up a small number of times. The gene calls are TRBV7-3 and TRBJ2-5, with 12 bases matching TRBD2. Germline CDR1 SGHTA, CDR2 FQGTGA. With 4 bases clipped from V and 4 bases from J, the junction kept 4 bases outside the gene matches. This CDR3 has 15 amino acids. CDR3 residues: CASSSEGLAGETQYF. The CDR3 DNA sequence: TGTGCCAGCAGCTCCGAGGGACTAGCGGGAGAGACCCAGTACTTC.

In this sample, this clone turned up once. V usage is TRBV28 and J usage is TRBJ1-1; D might be TRBD1 (5 bases). Trimming stripped 4 bases from V and 0 bases from J, with 12 bases between. Germline V gene data show CDR1 as MDHEN and CDR2 as SYDVKM. The length of the CDR3 is 15 residues. This CDR3 is CASSWVREVNTEAFF. The CDR3 DNA reads as TGTGCCAGCAGTTGGGTCAGGGAGGTGAACACTGAAGCTTTCTTT.

This clone was detected a few times. The chain carries TRBV27 and TRBJ1-6; a weak D match, TRBD1 (5 bases). CDR1 and CDR2 from the germline V gene are MNHEY and SMNVEV (reference sequence). V was trimmed by 4 bases and J by 7 bases, leaving 14 bases between them. The CDR3 is made up of 15 amino acids. The CDR3 protein is CASSSAGRANSPLHF. CDR3 DNA sequence: TGTGCCAGCAGTTCAGCGGGACGGGCGAATTCACCCCTCCACTTT.

This chain joins TRBV4-1 and TRBJ2-6; 7 nucleotides match TRBD1. V trimming: 3 bases; J trimming: 3 bases; junction bases outside the gene matches: 2. The CDR3 has 15 residues. Germline CDR1 MGHRA, CDR2 YSYEKL. The CDR3 DNA reads TGCGCCAGCAGCCAGAACAGGGGTGGGGCCAACGTCCTGACTTTC. It yields the protein CASSQNRGGANVLTF.

This chain uses TRBV7-2 with TRBJ2-3, with D possibly being TRBD2 (5 bases). The CDR3 runs to 14 residues. V was clipped by 3 bases and J by 6 bases, with 13 bases between them. Germline CDR1 and CDR2: SGHTA and FQGNSA. The CDR3 loop reads CASSFVEGGDTQYF. For the CDR3, the DNA is TGTGCCAGCAGCTTTGTAGAGGGCGGCGATACGCAGTATTTT.

This clone was observed many times. This chain joins TRBV29-1 and TRBJ1-2; 10 bases map to TRBD1. J gave up 4 bases and V 4 bases, and 6 bases lay outside the gene matches. Germline assignment: CDR1 SQVTM and CDR2 ANQGSEA. The CDR3 runs to 14 residues. Written as DNA, the CDR3 is TGCAGCGTTGCCCGGGACAGGGGCGGCTATGGCTACACCTTC. It yields the protein CSVARDRGGYGYTF. The full variable domain, with the rest looked up from reference TRBV29-1 and TRBJ1-2, is SAVISQKPSRDICQRGTSLTIQCQVDSQVTMMFWYRQQPGQSLTLIATANQGSEATYESGFVIDKFPISRPNLTFSTLTVSNMSPEDSSIYLCSVARDRGGYGYTFGSGTRLTVV.

This rearrangement joins TRBV19 to TRBJ2-2; 8 nucleotides align to TRBD1. Germline trimming cut 5 bases from V and 7 bases from J; bases unmatched to any gene: 6. Germline V gene sequence: CDR1 LNHDA, CDR2 SQIVND (reference sequence). The length of the CDR3 is 14 residues. CDR3 in amino acids: CASSFRGQGGELFF. The CDR3 DNA sequence: TGTGCCAGTAGTTTCAGGGGGCAAGGCGGGGAGCTGTTTTTT. Based on the CDR3 plus reference TRBV19 and TRBJ2-2, the full variable domain is DGGITQSPKYLFRKEGQNVTLSCEQNLNHDAMYWYRQDPGQGLRLIYYSQIVNDFQKGDIAEGYSVSREKKESFPLTVTSAQKNPTAFYLCASSFRGQGGELFFGEGSRLTVL.

The chain links TRBV7-8 to TRBJ2-2; 11 nucleotides align to TRBD2. Trimming removed 5 bases from V and 7 bases from J; junction bases left unmatched: 3. The CDR3 spans 14 residues. Germline CDR1 SGHVS, CDR2 FQNEAQ. The CDR3 region is CASSPGTSGGELFF. The DNA of the CDR3 is TGTGCCAGCAGCCCAGGGACTAGCGGCGGGGAGCTGTTTTTT.

J is TRBJ2-5 and V is TRBV6-5, with TRBD2 matching 7 bases. Germline CDR1 MNHEY, CDR2 SVGAGI. The CDR3 is 13 residues long. Germline trimming cut 6 bases from V and 6 bases from J; bases unmatched to any gene: 7. For the CDR3, the DNA is TGTGCCAGCAGCGCCCGGGAGGACCAGACCCAGTACTTC. It yields the protein CASSAREDQTQYF.

The chain joins TRBV28 to TRBJ2-7, with 11 bases identical to TRBD1. Germline V lookup: CDR1 MDHEN, CDR2 SYDVKM. The CDR3 is 14 amino acids. V was clipped by 5 bases and J by 4 bases; unmatched bases: 4. The CDR3 DNA sequence: TGTGCCAGCAGTCTGGACAGGGGGCTATACGAGCAGTACTTC. Protein product: CASSLDRGLYEQYF.

The V gene is TRBV18, the J gene TRBJ2-2; maybe TRBD1 (5 bases). Germline assignment: CDR1 KGHSH and CDR2 LQKENI. Trimming left V 3 bases short and J 4 bases short, with 15 bases between. The CDR3 contains 16 residues. The CDR3 nucleotides read TGTGCCAGCTCACCCCTCAGGACAAGGGTCACCGGGGAGCTGTTTTTT. It is translated as CASSPLRTRVTGELFF.

This chain connects TRBV5-1 to TRBJ1-6; perhaps TRBD1 as D (6 bases). The CDR3 runs 16 residues. Germline values: CDR1 SGHRS, CDR2 YFSETQ. V was trimmed by 0 bases and J by 7 bases, leaving 14 bases between them. This chain's CDR3 is CASSLATGGGNSPLHF. The CDR3 DNA sequence: TGCGCCAGCAGCTTGGCAACGGGGGGCGGAAATTCACCCCTCCACTTT.

This rearrangement joins TRBV7-2 to TRBJ1-5; 8 bases agree with TRBD1. The germline gives CDR1 SGHTA, CDR2 FQGNSA. There are 16 residues in the CDR3. The ends lost 5 bases at V and 2 bases at J; junction bases unmatched: 8. The CDR3 region has the DNA TGTGCCAGCAGCCTATTTCAGGGGGCGGGCAATCAGCCCCAGCATTTT. Translation: CASSLFQGAGNQPQHF.

The V call is TRBV9, the J call TRBJ1-3; D might be TRBD1 (6 bases). This CDR3 is built from 16 residues. From germline, CDR1 is SGDLS and CDR2 YYNGEE. Trimming left V 4 bases short and J 4 bases short, with 18 bases between. The CDR3 reads CASSLTQGVGGNTIYF. CDR3 DNA sequence: TGTGCCAGCAGCCTAACACAGGGTGTGGGCGGAAACACCATATATTTT.

This clone was seen more than once but under ten times. The chain uses TRBV4-3 and TRBJ1-3, with D maybe TRBD1 (6 bases). Germline-derived CDR1 and CDR2 are LGHNA and YSLEER. This CDR3 has 16 residues. V lost 4 bases to trimming and J lost 11 bases, with 24 bases between them. The CDR3 region has the DNA TGCGCCAGCAGCCCAACATCACCGGGACAACATACTCCCATATATTTT. This codes for CASSPTSPGQHTPIYF.

The rearrangement uses TRBV18 and TRBJ2-3, with TRBD1 matching 7 bases. The CDR3 contains 16 residues. CDR1 KGHSH and CDR2 LQKENI come from the germline V gene. V gave up 4 bases and J gave up 0 bases; unmatched junction bases: 7. CDR3 DNA: TGTGCCAGCTCACAAAGGACAGGAGCTAGCACAGATACGCAGTATTTT. As protein: CASSQRTGASTDTQYF.

The rearrangement joins TRBV7-2 to TRBJ2-3; the match to TRBD2 covers 12 bases. The germline V gene has CDR1 SGHTA and CDR2 FQGNSA. This CDR3 comprises 16 residues. The V segment lost 5 bases and the J segment 4 bases; nucleotides outside the gene matches: 7. The CDR3 spells CASSPTSGGTSDTQYF. CDR3 sequence (DNA): TGTGCCAGCAGCCCCACTAGCGGGGGGACTTCAGATACGCAGTATTTT.

This chain connects TRBV28 to TRBJ2-7, with D possibly TRBD1 on 6 matching bases. V was trimmed by 3 bases and J by 5 bases, leaving 14 bases between them. Germline-derived CDR1 and CDR2 are MDHEN and SYDVKM. There are 14 residues in the CDR3. DNA of the CDR3: TGTGCCAGCAGTTTGAGGGGGAGAGGCAACGAGCAGTACTTC. It specifies CASSLRGRGNEQYF.